The 5 T cell receptor beta chains below come from one sample, sequenced in a study of cytomegalovirus exposure and HLA in healthy donors. Both 60 Vbeta primers and 13 Jbeta primers went into the PCR. Measured with immunoSEQ multiplex PCR; TCRdb has only the in-frame clones, and not every one. The sample holds 45,000 to 55,000 clones, 80% seen once. Sequenced material: PBMCs. These receptors were taken from a man aged 25-45 years in good health and CMV-seropositive.

The chain uses TRBV5-4 and TRBJ2-1; 8 nucleotides align to TRBD2. Trimming took 7 bases from V and 0 from J; bases not matched to a gene: 6. In germline, CDR1 is SGHNT, CDR2 YYREEE (reference sequence). This CDR3 has 15 residues. CDR3 sequence (DNA): TGTGCCAGCGGCGGGGGGACGAGCTCCTACAATGAGCAGTTCTTC. Its protein product is CASGGGTSSYNEQFF. Complete variable domain (other parts from reference TRBV5-4 and TRBJ2-1): ETGVTQSPTHLIKTRGQQVTLRCSSQSGHNTVSWYQQALGQGPQFIFQYYREEENGRGNFPPRFSGLQFPNYSSELNVNALELDDSALYLCASGGGTSSYNEQFFGPGTRLTVL.

This clone was picked up a small number of times. The CDR3 DNA reads TGTGCCAGCAGCCCTGCTATGGGGAGTGAAGCTTTCTTT. Its protein is CASSPAMGSEAFF. The chain combines TRBV11-3 with TRBJ1-1; the D is unclear. The V gene lost 5 bases and the J gene lost 7 bases, with 14 bases spanning the gap. This CDR3 is built from 13 residues. The germline V gene has CDR1 SGHNT and CDR2 YENEEA.

The J gene is TRBJ2-5, the V gene TRBV11-2; 10 nucleotides agree with TRBD2. Unmatched junction bases numbered 2, after V lost 0 bases and J lost 4 bases. CDR1 and CDR2 from the germline V gene are SGHAT and FQNNGV. There are 15 residues in the CDR3. The CDR3 nucleotides read TGTGCCAGCAGCTTAGAGGCTAGCGGGGGAGAGACCCAGTACTTC. Translating it yields CASSLEASGGETQYF.

The CDR3 DNA reads TGTGCCAGTAGTACCAGGGACAGGCTCACTGAAGCTTTCTTT. Its protein product is CASSTRDRLTEAFF. The chain recombines TRBV19 with TRBJ1-1; 8 positions match TRBD1. The CDR3 loop spans 14 amino acids. Germline assignment: CDR1 LNHDA and CDR2 SQIVND (reference sequence). The V and J ends lost 4 bases and 4 bases, in that order; junction bases with no gene match: 5.

The sample holds a few counts of this clone. This chain uses TRBV11-3 with TRBJ1-1; D is undetermined. Germline V gene lookup returns CDR1 SGHNT and CDR2 YENEEA. V gave up 5 bases and J gave up 7 bases, with 20 bases separating them. This CDR3 spans 15 amino acids. The CDR3, as DNA: TGTGCCAGCAGCGCGGGGTCGGTAGGCACCCGTGAAGCTTTCTTT. It specifies CASSAGSVGTREAFF.